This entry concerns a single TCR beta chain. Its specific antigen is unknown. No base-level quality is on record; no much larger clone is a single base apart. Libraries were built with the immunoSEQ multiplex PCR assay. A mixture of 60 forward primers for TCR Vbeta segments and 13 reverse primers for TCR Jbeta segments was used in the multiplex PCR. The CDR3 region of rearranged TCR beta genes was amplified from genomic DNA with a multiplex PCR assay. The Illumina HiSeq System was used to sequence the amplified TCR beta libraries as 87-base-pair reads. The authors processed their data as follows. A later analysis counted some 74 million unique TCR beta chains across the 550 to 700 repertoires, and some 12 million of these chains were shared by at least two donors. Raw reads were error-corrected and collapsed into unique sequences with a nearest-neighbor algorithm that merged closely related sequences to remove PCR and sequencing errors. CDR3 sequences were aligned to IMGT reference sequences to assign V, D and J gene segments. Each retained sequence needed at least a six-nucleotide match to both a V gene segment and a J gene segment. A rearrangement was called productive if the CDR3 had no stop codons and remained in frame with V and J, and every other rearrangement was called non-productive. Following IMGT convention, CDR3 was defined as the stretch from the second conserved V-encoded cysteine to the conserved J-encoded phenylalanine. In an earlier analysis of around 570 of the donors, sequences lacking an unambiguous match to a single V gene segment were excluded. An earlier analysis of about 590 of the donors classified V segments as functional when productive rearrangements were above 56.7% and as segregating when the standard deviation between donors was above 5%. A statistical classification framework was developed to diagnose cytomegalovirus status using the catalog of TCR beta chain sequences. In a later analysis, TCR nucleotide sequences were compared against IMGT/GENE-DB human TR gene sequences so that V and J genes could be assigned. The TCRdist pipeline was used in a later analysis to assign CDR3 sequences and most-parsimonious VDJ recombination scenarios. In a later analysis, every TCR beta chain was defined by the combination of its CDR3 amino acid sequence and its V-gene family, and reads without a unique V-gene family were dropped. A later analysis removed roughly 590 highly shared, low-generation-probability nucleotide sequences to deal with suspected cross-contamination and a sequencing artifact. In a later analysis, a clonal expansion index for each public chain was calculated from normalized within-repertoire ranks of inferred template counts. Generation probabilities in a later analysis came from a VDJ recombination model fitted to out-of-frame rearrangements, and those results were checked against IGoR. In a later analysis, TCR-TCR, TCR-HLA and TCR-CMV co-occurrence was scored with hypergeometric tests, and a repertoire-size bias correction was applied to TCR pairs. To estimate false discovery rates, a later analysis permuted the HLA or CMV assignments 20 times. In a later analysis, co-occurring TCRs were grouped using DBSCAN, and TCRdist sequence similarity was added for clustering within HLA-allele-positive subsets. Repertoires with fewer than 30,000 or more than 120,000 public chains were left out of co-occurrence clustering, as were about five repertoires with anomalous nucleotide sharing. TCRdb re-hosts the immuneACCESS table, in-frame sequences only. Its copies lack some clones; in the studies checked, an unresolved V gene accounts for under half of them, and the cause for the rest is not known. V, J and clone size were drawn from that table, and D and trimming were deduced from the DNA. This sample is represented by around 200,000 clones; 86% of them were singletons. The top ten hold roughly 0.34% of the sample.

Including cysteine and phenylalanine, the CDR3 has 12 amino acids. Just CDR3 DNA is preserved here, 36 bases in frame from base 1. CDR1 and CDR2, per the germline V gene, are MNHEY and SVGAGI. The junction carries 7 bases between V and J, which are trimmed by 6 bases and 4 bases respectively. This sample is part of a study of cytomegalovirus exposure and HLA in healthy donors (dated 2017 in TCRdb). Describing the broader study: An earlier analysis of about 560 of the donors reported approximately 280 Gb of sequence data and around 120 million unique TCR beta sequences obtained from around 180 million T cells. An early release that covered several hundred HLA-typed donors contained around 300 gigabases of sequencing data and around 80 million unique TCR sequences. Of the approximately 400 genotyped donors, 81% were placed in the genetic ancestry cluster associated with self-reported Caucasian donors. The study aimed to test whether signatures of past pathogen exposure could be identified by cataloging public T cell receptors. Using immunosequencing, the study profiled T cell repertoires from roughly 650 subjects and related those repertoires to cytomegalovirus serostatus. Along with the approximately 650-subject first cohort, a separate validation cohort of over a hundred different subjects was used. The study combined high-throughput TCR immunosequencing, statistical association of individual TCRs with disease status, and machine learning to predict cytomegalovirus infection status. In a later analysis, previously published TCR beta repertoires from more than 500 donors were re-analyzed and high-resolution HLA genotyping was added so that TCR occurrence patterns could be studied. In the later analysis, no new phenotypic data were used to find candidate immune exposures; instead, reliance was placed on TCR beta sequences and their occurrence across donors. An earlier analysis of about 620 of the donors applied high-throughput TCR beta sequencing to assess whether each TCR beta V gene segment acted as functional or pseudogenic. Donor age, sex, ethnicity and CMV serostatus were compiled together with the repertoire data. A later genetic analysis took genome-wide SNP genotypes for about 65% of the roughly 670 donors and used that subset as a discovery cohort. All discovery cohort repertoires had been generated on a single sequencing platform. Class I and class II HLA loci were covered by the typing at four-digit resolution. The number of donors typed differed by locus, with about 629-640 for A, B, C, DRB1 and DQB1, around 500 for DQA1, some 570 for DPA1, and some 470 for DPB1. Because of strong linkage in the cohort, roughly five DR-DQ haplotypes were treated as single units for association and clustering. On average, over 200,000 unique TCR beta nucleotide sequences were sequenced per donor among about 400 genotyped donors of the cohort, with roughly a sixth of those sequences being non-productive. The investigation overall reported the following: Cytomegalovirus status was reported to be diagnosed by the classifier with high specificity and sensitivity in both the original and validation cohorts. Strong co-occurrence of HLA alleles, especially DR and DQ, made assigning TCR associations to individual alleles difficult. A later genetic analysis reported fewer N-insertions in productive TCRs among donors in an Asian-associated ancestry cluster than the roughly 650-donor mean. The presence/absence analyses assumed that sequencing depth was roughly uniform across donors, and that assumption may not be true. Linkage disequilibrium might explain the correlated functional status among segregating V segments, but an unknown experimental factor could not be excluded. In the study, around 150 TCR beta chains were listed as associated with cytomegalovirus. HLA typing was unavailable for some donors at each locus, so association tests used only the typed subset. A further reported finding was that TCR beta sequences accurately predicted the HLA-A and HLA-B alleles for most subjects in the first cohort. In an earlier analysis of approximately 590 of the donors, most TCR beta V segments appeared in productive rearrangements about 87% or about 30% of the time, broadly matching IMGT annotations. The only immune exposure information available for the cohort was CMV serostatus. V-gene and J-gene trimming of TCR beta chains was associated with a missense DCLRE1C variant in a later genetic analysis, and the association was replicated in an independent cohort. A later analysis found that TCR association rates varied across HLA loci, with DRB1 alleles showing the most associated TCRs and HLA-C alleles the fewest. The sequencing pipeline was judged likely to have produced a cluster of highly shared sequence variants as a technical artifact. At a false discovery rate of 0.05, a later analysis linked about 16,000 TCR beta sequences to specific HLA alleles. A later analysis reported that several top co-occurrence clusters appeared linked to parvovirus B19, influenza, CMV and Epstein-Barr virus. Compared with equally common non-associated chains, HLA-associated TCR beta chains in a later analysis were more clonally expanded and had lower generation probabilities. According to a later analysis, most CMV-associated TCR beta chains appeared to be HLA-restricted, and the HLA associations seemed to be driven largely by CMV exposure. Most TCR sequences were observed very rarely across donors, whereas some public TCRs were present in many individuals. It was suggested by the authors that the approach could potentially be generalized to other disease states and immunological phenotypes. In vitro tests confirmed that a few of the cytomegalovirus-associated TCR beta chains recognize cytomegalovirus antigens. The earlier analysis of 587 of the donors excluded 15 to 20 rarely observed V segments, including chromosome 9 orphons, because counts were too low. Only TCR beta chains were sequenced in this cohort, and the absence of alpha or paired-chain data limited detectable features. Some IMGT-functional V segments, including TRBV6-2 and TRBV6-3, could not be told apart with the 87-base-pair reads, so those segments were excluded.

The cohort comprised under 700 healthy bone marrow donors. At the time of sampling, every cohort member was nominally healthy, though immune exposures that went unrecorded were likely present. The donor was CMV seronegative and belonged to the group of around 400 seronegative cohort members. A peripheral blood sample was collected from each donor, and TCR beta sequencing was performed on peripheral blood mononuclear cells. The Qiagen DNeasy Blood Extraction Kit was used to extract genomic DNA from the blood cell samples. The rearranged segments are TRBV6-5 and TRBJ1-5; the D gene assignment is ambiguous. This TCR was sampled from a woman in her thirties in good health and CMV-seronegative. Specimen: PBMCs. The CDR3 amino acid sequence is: CASSSPNQPQHF. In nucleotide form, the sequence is TGTGCCAGCAGCTCCCCTAATCAGCCCCAGCATTTT.